Listed below are T cell receptor beta chains from one sample, sequenced in a study of shared clonotypes between healthy human individuals. The repertoire was sequenced with immunoSEQ multiplex PCR; TCRdb's copy has only in-frame clones and lacks some. The sample has some 1.5 million clones; approximately 96% are singletons. The sequenced material came from naive CD4+ T cells sorted from blood. The receptors were sampled from a man younger than 40 in good health. Each CDR3 is given with its conserved first and last residue. D genes are given only for firm matches. Clone size is stated in some rows and not others, as once, few, many or a class when expanded.

cdr3_aa,cdr3_nt,clone_size,d_call,v_call,j_call
CASSDHRGSYEQYF,TGCGCCAGCAGTGACCACAGGGGTTCCTACGAGCAGTACTTC,.,TRBD1,TRBV10-1,TRBJ2-7
CASSQSLHSFYNEQFF,TGTGCCAGCAGTCAATCACTCCATAGTTTTTACAATGAGCAGTTCTTC,.,.,TRBV28,TRBJ2-1
CASRRGNPYTDTQYF,TGCGCCAGCAGACGGGGGAATCCATACACAGATACGCAGTATTTT,few,.,TRBV5-1,TRBJ2-3
CASSLEEGIGELFF,TGTGCCAGCAGTTTGGAAGAGGGGATCGGGGAGCTGTTTTTT,.,.,TRBV27,TRBJ2-2
CASSLDPSGETQYF,TGCGCCAGCAGCTTGGATCCGTCGGGGGAGACCCAGTACTTC,.,.,TRBV5-1,TRBJ2-5
CASLGQGMGNEQFF,TGTGCCAGCTTGGGACAGGGGATGGGCAATGAGCAGTTCTTC,once,TRBD1,TRBV2,TRBJ2-1
CASSTPGQGYEKLFF,TGTGCCAGCAGTACCCCGGGACAGGGATATGAAAAACTGTTTTTT,once,TRBD1,TRBV2,TRBJ1-4
CASSHQDLVGGLGEQFF,TGCGCCAGCAGCCACCAAGATCTGGTGGGGGGCCTAGGGGAGCAGTTCTTC,.,.,TRBV4-1,TRBJ2-1
CASSPARAQETQYF,TGTGCCAGCTCACCGGCCAGGGCCCAAGAGACCCAGTACTTC,.,.,TRBV18,TRBJ2-5
CASSDQSSYEQYF,TGCGCCAGCAGTGACCAGAGCTCCTACGAGCAGTACTTC,.,.,TRBV10-2,TRBJ2-7
CASSPSRDRIQETQYF,TGTGCCAGCAGCCCGAGCCGCGACAGGATACAAGAGACCCAGTACTTC,.,.,TRBV7-9,TRBJ2-5
CASSLGGLSPYEQYF,TGCGCCAGCAGCTTAGGAGGACTAAGCCCCTACGAGCAGTACTTC,.,.,TRBV5-1,TRBJ2-7
CASSAGDQPQHF,TGTGCCAGCAGCGCAGGGGATCAGCCCCAGCATTTT,.,.,TRBV7-6,TRBJ1-5
CASSRTGNYGYTF,TGTGCCAGCAGCCGGACAGGGAACTATGGCTACACCTTC,.,TRBD1,TRBV7-9,TRBJ1-2
CAIREAQGSQETQYF,TGTGCCATCAGGGAAGCACAGGGGTCACAAGAGACCCAGTACTTC,.,TRBD1,TRBV10-3,TRBJ2-5
CASKRVLTGELFF,TGTGCCAGCAAAAGGGTTTTGACCGGGGAGCTGTTTTTT,.,.,TRBV2,TRBJ2-2
CSGTGGNEQFF,TGCAGCGGGACAGGGGGAAATGAGCAGTTCTTC,.,TRBD1,TRBV29-1,TRBJ2-1
CAISESPGQPQHF,TGTGCCATCAGTGAGTCTCCCGGACAGCCCCAGCATTTT,.,.,TRBV10-3,TRBJ1-5
CASSLDGTRTDTQYF,TGCGCCAGCAGCTTGGACGGGACTCGCACAGATACGCAGTATTTT,.,.,TRBV5-1,TRBJ2-3
CASSPGPPLETQYF,TGTGCCAGTAGCCCCGGTCCTCCGTTGGAGACCCAGTACTTC,.,.,TRBV19,TRBJ2-5
CASSFGLAGYTDTQYF,TGTGCCAGCAGCTTCGGACTAGCGGGCTACACAGATACGCAGTATTTT,.,TRBD2,TRBV7-6,TRBJ2-3
CASWLQVDGYTF,TGCGCCAGCTGGCTTCAGGTTGATGGCTACACCTTC,.,.,TRBV10-2,TRBJ1-2
CASSYRTGNEQYF,TGTGCCAGCAGTTATCGGACAGGAAACGAGCAGTACTTC,.,TRBD1,TRBV6-5,TRBJ2-7
CASSLFGGRPEETQYF,TGTGCCAGCAGCTTATTTGGGGGGCGCCCGGAGGAGACCCAGTACTTC,.,.,TRBV7-9,TRBJ2-5
CASSVPFGGNSITYEQYF,TGTGCCAGCAGTGTCCCGTTTGGCGGGAATTCAATTACCTACGAGCAGTACTTC,.,.,TRBV6-1,TRBJ2-7
CASSVAWGYYEQYF,TGTGCCAGCAGCGTAGCTTGGGGGTACTACGAGCAGTACTTC,.,.,TRBV9,TRBJ2-7
CASSPKASAKYNEQFF,TGTGCCAGCAGCCCTAAGGCTAGCGCGAAATACAATGAGCAGTTCTTC,.,.,TRBV5-4,TRBJ2-1
CASSPTGLGETQYF,TGTGCCAGCTCACCGACAGGGTTGGGGGAGACCCAGTACTTC,.,TRBD1,TRBV18,TRBJ2-5
CASSGRDRAYNEQFF,TGTGCCAGCAGTGGCCGGGACAGGGCTTACAATGAGCAGTTCTTC,.,TRBD1,TRBV25-1,TRBJ2-1
CASSKQGGLAGQSSYNEQFF,TGTGCCAGTAGTAAACAGGGGGGACTAGCGGGACAAAGCTCCTACAATGAGCAGTTCTTC,.,TRBD2,TRBV19,TRBJ2-1
CASSPPTGGTYNEQFF,TGTGCCAGCAGCCCACCCACTGGCGGAACCTACAATGAGCAGTTCTTC,.,.,TRBV7-9,TRBJ2-1
CASSKRTGVNEKLFF,TGTGCCAGCAGTAAACGGACAGGAGTTAATGAAAAACTGTTTTTT,.,TRBD1,TRBV28,TRBJ1-4
CASSFTSGFYEQYF,TGTGCCAGCAGTTTTACGTCGGGGTTCTACGAGCAGTACTTC,.,.,TRBV27,TRBJ2-7
CASSRTDLLYYGYTF,TGCGCCAGCAGCCGGACAGATCTACTTTACTATGGCTACACCTTC,.,.,TRBV23-1,TRBJ1-2
CASSSGNTGELFF,TGCGCCAGCAGCTCAGGAAACACCGGGGAGCTGTTTTTT,.,.,TRBV5-1,TRBJ2-2
CASNTEPNTEAFF,TGCGCCAGCAACACAGAACCGAACACTGAAGCTTTCTTT,.,.,TRBV5-1,TRBJ1-1